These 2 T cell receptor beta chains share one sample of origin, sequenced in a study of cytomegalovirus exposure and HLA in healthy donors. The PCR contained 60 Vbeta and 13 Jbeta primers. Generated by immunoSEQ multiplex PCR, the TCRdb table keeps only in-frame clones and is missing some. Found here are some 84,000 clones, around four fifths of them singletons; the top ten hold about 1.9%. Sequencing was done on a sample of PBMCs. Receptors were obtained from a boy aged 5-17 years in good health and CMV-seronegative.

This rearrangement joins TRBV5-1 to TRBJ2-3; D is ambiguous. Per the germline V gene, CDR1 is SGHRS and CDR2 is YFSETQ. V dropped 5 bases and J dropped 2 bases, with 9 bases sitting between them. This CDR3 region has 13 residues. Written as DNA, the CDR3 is TGCGCCAGCAGGGTAGACAACACAGATACGCAGTATTTT. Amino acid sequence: CASRVDNTDTQYF.

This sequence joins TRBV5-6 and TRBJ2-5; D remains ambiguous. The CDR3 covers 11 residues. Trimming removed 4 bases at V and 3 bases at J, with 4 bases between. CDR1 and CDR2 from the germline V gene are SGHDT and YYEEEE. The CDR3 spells CASSHEETQYF. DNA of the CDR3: TGTGCCAGCAGCCATGAAGAGACCCAGTACTTC.